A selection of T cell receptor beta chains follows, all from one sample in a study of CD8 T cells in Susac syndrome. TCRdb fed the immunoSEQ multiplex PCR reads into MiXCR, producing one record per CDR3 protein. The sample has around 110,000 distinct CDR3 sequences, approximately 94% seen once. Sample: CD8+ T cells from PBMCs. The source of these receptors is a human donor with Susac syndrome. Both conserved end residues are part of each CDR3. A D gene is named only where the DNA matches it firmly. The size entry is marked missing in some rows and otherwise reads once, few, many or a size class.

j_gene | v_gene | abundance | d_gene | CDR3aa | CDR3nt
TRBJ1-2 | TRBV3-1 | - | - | CASSHPRPANYGYTF | TGTGCCAGCAGCCACCCAAGGCCAGCTAACTATGGCTACACCTTC
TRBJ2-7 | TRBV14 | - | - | CASSFRGKSYEQYF | TGTGCCAGCAGCTTCAGGGGCAAGTCCTACGAGCAGTACTTC
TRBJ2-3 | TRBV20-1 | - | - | CSARANEAQYF | TGCAGTGCTAGAGCAAATGAGGCGCAGTATTTT
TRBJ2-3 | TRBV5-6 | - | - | CASSLRRATLTDTQYF | TGTGCCAGCAGCTTACGCCGGGCTACCCTCACCGATACGCAGTATTTT
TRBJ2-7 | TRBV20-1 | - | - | CSARDRNPPWYEQYF | TGCAGTGCTAGAGACAGGAATCCCCCTTGGTACGAGCAGTACTTC
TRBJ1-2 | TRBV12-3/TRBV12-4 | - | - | CASSLLGKEGYTF | TGTGCCAGCAGTTTACTGGGAAAGGAAGGCTACACCTTC
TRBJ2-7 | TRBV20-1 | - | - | CSAREAGYEQYF | TGCAGTGCTAGAGAGGCAGGCTACGAGCAGTACTTC
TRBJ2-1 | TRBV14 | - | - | CASSQDNTGGEQFF | TGTGCCAGCAGCCAAGATAACACCGGCGGAGAGCAGTTCTTC
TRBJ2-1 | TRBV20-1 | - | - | CSAPLVDEQFF | TGCAGTGCTCCCCTCGTAGATGAGCAGTTCTTC
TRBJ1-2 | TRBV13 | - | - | CASSPRNYGYTF | TGTGCCAGCAGCCCCCGTAACTATGGCTACACCTTC
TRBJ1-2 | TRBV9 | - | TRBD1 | CASSVGQNYGYTF | TGTGCCAGCAGCGTGGGACAGAACTATGGCTACACCTTC
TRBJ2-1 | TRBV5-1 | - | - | CASKGDLGSYNEQFF | TGCGCCAGCAAAGGAGATCTCGGTTCCTACAATGAGCAGTTCTTC
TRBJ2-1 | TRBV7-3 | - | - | CASSLETDPENEQFF | TGTGCCAGCAGCTTAGAGACAGACCCTGAGAATGAGCAGTTCTTC
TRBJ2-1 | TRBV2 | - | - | CASSVPYGSNEQFF | TGTGCCAGCAGCGTTCCCTACGGGTCCAATGAGCAGTTCTTC
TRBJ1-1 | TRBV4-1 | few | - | CASSQETPHTEAFF | TGCGCCAGCAGCCAAGAAACCCCACACACTGAAGCTTTCTTT
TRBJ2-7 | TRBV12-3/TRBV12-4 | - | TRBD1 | CASSWGLGQGYEQYF | TGTGCCAGCAGCTGGGGCTTGGGACAGGGCTACGAGCAGTACTTC
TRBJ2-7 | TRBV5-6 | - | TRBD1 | CASRNRDRAYEQYF | TGTGCCAGCAGGAACCGGGACAGAGCCTACGAGCAGTACTTC
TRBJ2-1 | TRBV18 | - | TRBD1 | CASSRSATGGEENEQFF | TGTGCCAGCTCACGATCTGCAACAGGGGGAGAGGAGAATGAGCAGTTCTTC
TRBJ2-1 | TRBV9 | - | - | CASSGRMGPTYNEQFF | TGTGCCAGCAGCGGTAGGATGGGGCCGACCTACAATGAGCAGTTCTTC
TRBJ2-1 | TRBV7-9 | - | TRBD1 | CASSSRQGAYEQFF | TGTGCCAGCAGCTCCCGACAGGGGGCCTATGAGCAGTTCTTC
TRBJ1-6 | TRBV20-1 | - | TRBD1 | CSARALGQSGSPLHF | TGCAGTGCTAGAGCCCTGGGACAGTCTGGGTCACCCCTCCACTTT
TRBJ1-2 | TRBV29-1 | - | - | CSVEGGVNYGYTF | TGCAGCGTTGAGGGGGGCGTAAACTATGGCTACACCTTC
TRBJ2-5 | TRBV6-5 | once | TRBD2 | CASSHPGGAGETQYF | TGTGCCAGCAGCCACCCGGGGGGGGCGGGGGAGACCCAGTACTTC
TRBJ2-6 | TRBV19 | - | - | CASRPGAGANVLTF | TGTGCCAGCCGACCAGGGGCTGGGGCCAACGTCCTGACTTTC
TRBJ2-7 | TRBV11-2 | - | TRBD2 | CASSSPSGAIYEQYF | TGTGCCAGCAGCTCGCCTAGCGGGGCTATCTACGAGCAGTACTTC
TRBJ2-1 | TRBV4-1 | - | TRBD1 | CASSHAGTGVNEQFF | TGCGCCAGCAGCCATGCCGGGACAGGGGTGAATGAGCAGTTCTTC
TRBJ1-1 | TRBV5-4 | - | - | CASSLAPNTEAFF | TGTGCCAGCAGCTTAGCACCCAACACTGAAGCTTTCTTT
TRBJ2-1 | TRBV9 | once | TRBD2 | CASSVAGGVRGEQFF | TGTGCCAGCAGCGTTGCCGGGGGGGTCCGGGGTGAGCAGTTCTTC
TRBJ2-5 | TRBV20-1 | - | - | CSARGAEVPDTYQETQYF | TGCAGTGCTAGAGGCGCGGAAGTTCCGGACACGTACCAAGAGACCCAGTACTTC
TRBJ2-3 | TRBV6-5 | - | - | CASSYRWGTDTQYF | TGTGCCAGCAGTTACCGGTGGGGCACAGATACGCAGTATTTT
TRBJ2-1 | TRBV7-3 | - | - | CASQPAKSYNEQFF | TGTGCCAGCCAACCGGCCAAATCCTACAATGAGCAGTTCTTC